This T cell receptor (beta chain) stems from a study of T cell changes during pregnancy in multiple sclerosis. CDR1 is MNHEY, CDR2 SMNVEV, per germline (reference sequence). The length of the CDR3 is 14 residues. V lost 5 bases, J lost 7 bases, and 4 bases stayed unmatched. Data came from immunoSEQ multiplex PCR; TCRdb stores just in-frame clones and leaves some out. Among fewer than 20,000 clones listed, under 90% were seen once. The sequence was collected from a female donor with multiple sclerosis, enrolled in a pregnancy study. This chain uses TRBV27 with TRBJ1-5, with TRBD1 identical over 11 bases. Specimen: CD8+ T cells from peripheral blood mononuclear cells, collected after pregnancy. The CDR3 protein is CASSGQGALQPQHF. DNA of the CDR3: TGTGCCAGCAGTGGACAGGGGGCATTACAGCCCCAGCATTTT.